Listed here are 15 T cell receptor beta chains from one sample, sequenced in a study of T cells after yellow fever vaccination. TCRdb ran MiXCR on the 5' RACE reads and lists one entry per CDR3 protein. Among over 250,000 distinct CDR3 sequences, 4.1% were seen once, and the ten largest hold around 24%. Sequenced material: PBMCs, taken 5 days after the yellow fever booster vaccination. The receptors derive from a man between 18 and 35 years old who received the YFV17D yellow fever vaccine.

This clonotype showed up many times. The CDR3 here is CASSQGLQLYEQYF. DNA for the CDR3: TGTGCCAGCAGCCAAGGTTTACAACTCTACGAGCAGTACTTC. The gene calls are TRBV4-2 and TRBJ2-7; D uncertain. Germline CDR1 LGHNA, CDR2 YNFKEQ. The CDR3 totals 14 residues. Trimming took off 1 base at V and 3 bases at J, with 10 bases between the two ends.

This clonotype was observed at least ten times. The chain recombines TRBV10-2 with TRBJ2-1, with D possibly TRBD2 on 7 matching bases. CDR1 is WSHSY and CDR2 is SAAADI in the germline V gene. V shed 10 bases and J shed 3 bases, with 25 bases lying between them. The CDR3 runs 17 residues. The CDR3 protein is CATFSGGGALFYNEQFF. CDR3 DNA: TGCGCCACATTCAGCGGAGGGGGGGCTTTATTCTACAATGAGCAGTTCTTC.

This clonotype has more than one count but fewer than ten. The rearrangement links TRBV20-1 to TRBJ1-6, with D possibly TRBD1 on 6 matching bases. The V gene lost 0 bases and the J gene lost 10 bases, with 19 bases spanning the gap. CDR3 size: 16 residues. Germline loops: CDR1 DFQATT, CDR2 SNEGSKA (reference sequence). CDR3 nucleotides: TGCAGTGCTAGAGATGGGGGCAGGGTGATTGACTCACCCCTCCACTTT. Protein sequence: CSARDGGRVIDSPLHF.

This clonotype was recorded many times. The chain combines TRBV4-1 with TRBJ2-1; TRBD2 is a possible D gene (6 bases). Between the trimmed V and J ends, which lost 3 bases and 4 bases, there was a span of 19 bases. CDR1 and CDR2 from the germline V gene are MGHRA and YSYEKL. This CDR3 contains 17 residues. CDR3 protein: CASSHPLPGVSYNEQFF. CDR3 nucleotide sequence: TGCGCCAGCAGCCACCCGCTGCCGGGGGTGTCTTACAATGAGCAGTTCTTC.

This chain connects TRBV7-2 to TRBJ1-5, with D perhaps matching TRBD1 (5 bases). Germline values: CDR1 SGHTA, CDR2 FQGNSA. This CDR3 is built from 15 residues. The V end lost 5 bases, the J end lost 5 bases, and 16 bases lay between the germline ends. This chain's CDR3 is CASSPQARVDQPQHF. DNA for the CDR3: TGTGCCAGCAGCCCTCAGGCCAGGGTGGATCAGCCCCAGCATTTT.

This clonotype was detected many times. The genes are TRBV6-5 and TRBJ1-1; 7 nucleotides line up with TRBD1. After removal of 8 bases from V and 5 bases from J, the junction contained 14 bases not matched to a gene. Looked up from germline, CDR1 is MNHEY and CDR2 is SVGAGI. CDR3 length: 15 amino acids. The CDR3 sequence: CASGSGGAGLTEAFF. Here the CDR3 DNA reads TGTGCCAGCGGTTCAGGGGGGGCTGGTTTAACTGAAGCTTTCTTT.

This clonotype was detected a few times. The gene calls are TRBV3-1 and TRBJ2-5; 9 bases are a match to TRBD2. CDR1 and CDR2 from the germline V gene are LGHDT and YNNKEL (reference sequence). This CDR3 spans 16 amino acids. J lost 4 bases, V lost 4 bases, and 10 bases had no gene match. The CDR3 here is CASSRKAGGRGETQYF. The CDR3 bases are TGTGCCAGCAGCCGGAAAGCGGGGGGAAGGGGAGAGACCCAGTACTTC.

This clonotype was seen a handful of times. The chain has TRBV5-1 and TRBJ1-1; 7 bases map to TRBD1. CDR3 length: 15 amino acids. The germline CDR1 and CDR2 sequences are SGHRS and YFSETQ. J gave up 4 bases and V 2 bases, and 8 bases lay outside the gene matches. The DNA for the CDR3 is TGCGCCAGCAGCTTAGAGGGGGCGCCTGGCACTGAAGCTTTCTTT. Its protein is CASSLEGAPGTEAFF.

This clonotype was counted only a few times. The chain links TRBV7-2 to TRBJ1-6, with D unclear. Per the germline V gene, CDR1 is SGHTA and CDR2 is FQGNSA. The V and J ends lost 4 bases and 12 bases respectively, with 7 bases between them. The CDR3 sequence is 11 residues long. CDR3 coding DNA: TGTGCCAGCAGCTCCGCCATACCCCTCCACTTT. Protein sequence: CASSSAIPLHF.

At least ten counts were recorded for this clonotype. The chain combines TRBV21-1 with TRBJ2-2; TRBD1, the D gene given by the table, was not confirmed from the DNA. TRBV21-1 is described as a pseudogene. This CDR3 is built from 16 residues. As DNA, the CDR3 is TGTGCCAGCAGCAAAAGCAGACAGGGCGGCACCGGGGAGCTGTTTTTT. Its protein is CASSKSRQGGTGELFF.

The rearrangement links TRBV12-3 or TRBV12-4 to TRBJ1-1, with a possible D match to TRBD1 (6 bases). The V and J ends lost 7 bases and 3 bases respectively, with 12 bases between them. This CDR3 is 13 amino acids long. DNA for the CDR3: TGTGCCAGCAAGAAGGGGGAGTACACTGAAGCTTTCTTT. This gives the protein CASKKGEYTEAFF.

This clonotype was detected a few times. CDR3 sequence: CASRYTGSPEAFF. As DNA, the CDR3 is TGTGCCAGCAGATACACAGGGAGCCCTGAAGCTTTCTTT. The chain employs TRBV7-9 and TRBJ1-1; possible D gene TRBD1, 6 bases. This CDR3 spans 13 amino acids. The germline CDR1 and CDR2 sequences are SEHNR and FQNEAQ (reference sequence). Trimming removed 6 bases at V and 6 bases at J, with 14 bases between.

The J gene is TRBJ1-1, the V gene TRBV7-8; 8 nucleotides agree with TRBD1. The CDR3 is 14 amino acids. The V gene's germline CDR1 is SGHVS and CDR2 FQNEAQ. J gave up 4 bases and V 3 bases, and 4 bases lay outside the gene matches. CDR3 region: CASSLQGAITEAFF. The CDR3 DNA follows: TGTGCCAGCAGCTTGCAGGGGGCAATCACTGAAGCTTTCTTT.

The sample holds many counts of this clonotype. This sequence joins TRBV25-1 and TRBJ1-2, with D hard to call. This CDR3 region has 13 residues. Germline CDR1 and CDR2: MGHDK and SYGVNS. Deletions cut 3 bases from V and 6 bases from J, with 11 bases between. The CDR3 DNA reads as TGTGCCAGCAGTGAGTACGTCGTTGATGGCTACACCTTC. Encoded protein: CASSEYVVDGYTF.

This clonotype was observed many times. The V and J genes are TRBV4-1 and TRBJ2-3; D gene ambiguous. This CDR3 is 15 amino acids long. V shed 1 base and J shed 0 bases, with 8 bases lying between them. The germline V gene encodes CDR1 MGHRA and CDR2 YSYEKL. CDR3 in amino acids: CASSQVYTSTDTQYF. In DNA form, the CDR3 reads TGCGCCAGCAGCCAAGTTTATACTAGCACAGATACGCAGTATTTT.